These T cell receptor beta chains were read from a single sample in a study of early T cells in non-severe SARS-CoV-2 infection. TCRdb reprocessed the 5' RACE reads with MiXCR, giving one entry per CDR3 protein. The sample has fewer than 85,000 distinct CDR3 sequences, about 16% seen once. Source material: whole blood. The receptor set was obtained from an adult who was a healthcare worker with PCR-confirmed SARS-CoV-2 infection or an uninfected control (not recorded which). The CDR3 runs from the conserved cysteine through the conserved F or W. The order of the fields is V gene, D gene, clone size, J gene, CDR3 DNA, CDR3 protein. The D gene is left open where the match is weak. Rows give clone size only sometimes, using once, few, many, or a class for an expanded clone.

TRBV29-1,NA,few,TRBJ1-1,TGCAGCTCCCCCGGCGGGGGGTTGGCCACTGAAGCTTTCTTT,CSSPGGGLATEAFF
TRBV7-6,NA,few,TRBJ2-7,TGTGCCAGCAGCTTAGCCGGGGCGAGCGAGCAGTACTTC,CASSLAGASEQYF
TRBV12-5,NA,NA,TRBJ2-2,TGTGCTAGTGGTCCCCCCCGGGTTGGTATCGGGGAGCTGTTTTTT,CASGPPRVGIGELFF
TRBV11-2,TRBD1,once,TRBJ1-4,TGTGCCAGCAGCCCCAGGGGGCAGGGGAGCGAAAAACTGTTTTTT,CASSPRGQGSEKLFF
TRBV3-1,TRBD2,few,TRBJ2-1,TGTGCCAGCAGCCAAGGCGGGGGGGGTGTTGAGCAGTTCTTC,CASSQGGGGVEQFF
TRBV9,NA,NA,TRBJ2-3,TGTGCCAGCAGCGTAGCTTGGGGACCCCCAGATACGCAGTATTTT,CASSVAWGPPDTQYF
TRBV12-3/TRBV12-4,TRBD2,NA,TRBJ2-3,TGTGCCAGCAGCTTGACTAGCGGGACGACCACAGATACGCAGTATTTT,CASSLTSGTTTDTQYF
TRBV29-1,TRBD1,NA,TRBJ2-2,TGCAGCGTTAGGGACAGGAGGTCGGGCACCGGGGAGCTGTTTTTT,CSVRDRRSGTGELFF
TRBV10-3,NA,many,TRBJ2-3,TGTGCCATCCAGATTTCTCCGACCCGCACAGATACGCAGTATTTT,CAIQISPTRTDTQYF
TRBV29-1,TRBD2,few,TRBJ2-3,TGCAGCGGGTGGACTAGCGGGGAGGGGACAGATACGCAGTATTTT,CSGWTSGEGTDTQYF
TRBV3-1,NA,few,TRBJ2-7,TGTGCCAGCAGCCAAGGGGTCGGTTCCTACGAGCAGTACTTC,CASSQGVGSYEQYF
TRBV9,TRBD2,NA,TRBJ2-7,TGTGCCAGCAGCGTAGTTGCGGGAGGGCCTTTCGAGCAGTACTTC,CASSVVAGGPFEQYF
TRBV20-1,TRBD1,NA,TRBJ2-3,TGCAGTGCTACCGAACCCTCCGGGACAGCCACAGATACGCAGTATTTT,CSATEPSGTATDTQYF
TRBV3-1,TRBD2,NA,TRBJ2-7,TGTGCCAGCAGCCTTAGCGGGGGGGCCGGAGAGCAGTACTTC,CASSLSGGAGEQYF
TRBV28,NA,NA,TRBJ2-1,TGTGCCAGCAGTTCACAGTACAATGAGCAGTTCTTC,CASSSQYNEQFF
TRBV7-8,TRBD1,few,TRBJ2-1,TGTGCCAGCAGCTTAGCCGTGGGACAGTTCCACATGGAGCAGTTCTTC,CASSLAVGQFHMEQFF
TRBV7-9,NA,many,TRBJ2-3,TGTGCCAGCAGCCCCAGACCACTAGCAGCAGATACGCAGTATTTT,CASSPRPLAADTQYF
TRBV28,NA,few,TRBJ1-1,TGTGCCAGCCTAGGGAGGAGGTACACTGAAGCTTTCTTT,CASLGRRYTEAFF
TRBV7-9,NA,few,TRBJ1-2,TGTGCCAGCAGCTTAGCAACCGACAGTTTCTTC,CASSLATDSFF
TRBV11-3,NA,few,TRBJ2-5,TGTGCCAGCAGCGGGGGGACAAAAGAGACCCAGTACTTC,CASSGGTKETQYF
TRBV12-3/TRBV12-4,NA,NA,TRBJ2-7,TGTGCCAGCAGTCCCCGGTGGGCGGGTCCCTACGAGCAGTACTTC,CASSPRWAGPYEQYF
TRBV30,NA,medium-sized,TRBJ1-2,TGTGCCTGGGTTGGTCGTAACTATGGCTACACCTTC,CAWVGRNYGYTF
TRBV28,NA,many,TRBJ1-5,TGTGCCAGCAGTTTAGTTGGGCCGGGGGATCAGCCCCAGCATTTT,CASSLVGPGDQPQHF
TRBV19,NA,few,TRBJ1-2,TGTGCCAGTAGTATCGGTCGGATCTATGGCTACACCTTC,CASSIGRIYGYTF
TRBV7-9,NA,NA,TRBJ1-3,TGTGCCAGCAGCTTGGGGGGCGCGGACACCATATATTTT,CASSLGGADTIYF
TRBV6-5,TRBD1,few,TRBJ1-2,TGTGCCAGCAGTTTGGACAGGAGAGATAACTATGGCTACACCTTC,CASSLDRRDNYGYTF
TRBV5-1,NA,few,TRBJ2-2,TGCGCCAGCAGCTTGGAACCCCAAGCGCTGGGCACCGGGGAGCTGTTTTTT,CASSLEPQALGTGELFF
TRBV9,NA,few,TRBJ2-3,TGTGCCAGCAGCGTAGAGTACGATGAGGCAGATACGCAGTATTTT,CASSVEYDEADTQYF
TRBV5-1,NA,many,TRBJ1-5,TGCGCCATTAACCGGGGAGGCAATCAGCCCCAGCATTTT,CAINRGGNQPQHF
TRBV3-1,TRBD2,NA,TRBJ2-1,TGTGCCAGCAGAACTTCGACTAGCGGGAGGGATCGAAATGAGCAGTTCTTC,CASRTSTSGRDRNEQFF
TRBV24-1,NA,NA,TRBJ2-7,TGTGCCACCAGCCCACAGGGAGCCGCCTACGAGCAGTACTTC,CATSPQGAAYEQYF
TRBV11-2,NA,NA,TRBJ2-5,TGTGCCAGCAGCAGGGGACTAGAGACCCAGTACTTC,CASSRGLETQYF
TRBV12-3/TRBV12-4,NA,NA,TRBJ2-5,TGTGCCAGCAGTTTAAGGCTAGCTCTGGGGAGGCAAGAGACCCAGTACTTC,CASSLRLALGRQETQYF
TRBV3-1,NA,NA,TRBJ1-1,TGTGCCAGCAGCAACGGCCACACTGAAGCTTTCTTT,CASSNGHTEAFF
TRBV12-3/TRBV12-4,NA,few,TRBJ1-3,TGTGCCAGCAGTCAGGACCCGTACTCTGGAAACACCATATATTTT,CASSQDPYSGNTIYF
TRBV11-2,NA,few,TRBJ1-6,TGTGCCAGCAGCGCGACAGCTATCTATAATTCACCCCTCCACTTT,CASSATAIYNSPLHF
TRBV27,TRBD2,few,TRBJ2-1,TGTGCCAGCAGTTTAGATAGCGGGGGGTACAATGAGCAGTTCTTC,CASSLDSGGYNEQFF
TRBV6-1,TRBD2,NA,TRBJ2-1,TGTGCCAGCAGTGAAGTATCCTGGGGGGGAGCTCGGAACAATGAGCAGTTCTTC,CASSEVSWGGARNNEQFF
TRBV30,TRBD1,few,TRBJ2-7,TGTGCCTGGAGTTTGACAGGGGGCGAGCAGTACTTC,CAWSLTGGEQYF
TRBV19,NA,many,TRBJ2-7,TGTGCCAGTAGTATGTTTGACGGGATCTCCTACGAGCAGTACTTC,CASSMFDGISYEQYF
TRBV2,NA,NA,TRBJ1-5,TGTGCCAGCAGTGAGGAGGCGGGCAGCAATCAGCCCCAGCATTTT,CASSEEAGSNQPQHF
TRBV12-3/TRBV12-4,NA,few,TRBJ2-2,TGTGCCAGCAGTTTGGGGCCGACGAACACCGGGGAGCTGTTTTTT,CASSLGPTNTGELFF
TRBV5-5,NA,NA,TRBJ1-4,TGTGCCAGCAGCCTACCCCTGGCAGGCAATGAAAAACTGTTTTTT,CASSLPLAGNEKLFF
TRBV10-2,TRBD1,few,TRBJ2-2,TGCGCCAGCAGGGACCTACAGGGGAATTTTACCGGGGAGCTGTTTTTT,CASRDLQGNFTGELFF
TRBV10-2,TRBD1,many,TRBJ1-2,TGCGCCAGCAGTCCCGGTGCAGGGGGTATTTACCCACTTGGCTACACCTTC,CASSPGAGGIYPLGYTF
TRBV12-3/TRBV12-4,NA,many,TRBJ2-7,TGTGCCAGCACCCTTAACTCCTACGAGCAGTACTTC,CASTLNSYEQYF
TRBV20-1,TRBD2,NA,TRBJ2-7,TGCAGTGCGGCTAGCGGGTTCTCCTACGAGCAGTACTTC,CSAASGFSYEQYF
TRBV20-1,NA,few,TRBJ2-1,TGCAGTGCTAGAGATCTTGGGGTTTACAATGAGCAGTTCTTC,CSARDLGVYNEQFF
TRBV20-1,NA,NA,TRBJ1-1,TGCAGTGCTGCCGAGATAAAGAACACTGAAGCTTTCTTT,CSAAEIKNTEAFF
TRBV3-1,TRBD2,many,TRBJ2-3,TGTGCCAGCAGCCAAGCCGCAGCGGGGGGCAGAGATACGCAGTATTTT,CASSQAAAGGRDTQYF
TRBV10-3,NA,NA,TRBJ2-7,TGTGCCATCAGTGAGTCGGACGAGCAGTACTTC,CAISESDEQYF
TRBV10-2,NA,NA,TRBJ2-1,TGCGCCACTACGGGATTCTCAACTGACAATGAGCAGTTCTTC,CATTGFSTDNEQFF
TRBV6-5,NA,few,TRBJ1-2,TGTGCCAGCACCCTCGTGTCAGGGGACGGTGGCTACACCTTC,CASTLVSGDGGYTF